Included here is one T cell receptor (beta chain) sequence, with context. The antigen this receptor binds is unknown. Per-base qualities were not stored, and no clone one base away is much larger. TCRbeta CDR3 regions were amplified from genomic DNA by means of the immunoSEQ Assay, a bias-controlled multiplex PCR. In the source study's methods: Nucleated cell counts per sample were estimated from amplification of reference gene primers within the assay. To quantify the absolute abundance of each unique TCRbeta CDR3 rearrangement, sequence reads were collapsed and filtered. For each sample, productive Simpson clonality was calculated as the square root of Simpson's diversity index across productive rearrangements. Imported from immuneACCESS, the table was reduced by TCRdb to in-frame sequences with V and J called. These copies leave out some clones; in studies compared against another copy, an unresolved V gene accounts for under half, and the cause of the remainder is not known. Clone size and the V and J calls come from that table; the DNA yielded D and trimming. This sample comprises about 270,000 clones, 87% of them detected only once. The leading ten clones occupy 2.3% of the sample.

V is pared back by 0 bases and J by 3 bases, with 10 bases lying between the germline termini. The CDR3 measures 15 amino acids from cysteine to phenylalanine. Only the CDR3 region is kept as DNA, spanning 45 bases read in frame from base 1. Sequences SGHDN (CDR1) and FVKESK (CDR2) are obtained from the germline V gene. These data originate in a study of blood T cell repertoires in COVID-19 (dated by TCRdb to the early 2020s). For the wider study: Samples from collaborators originated in the United States, Italy and Spain and spanned both the acute and convalescent phases of COVID-19. The material from the prospective study consisted of cDNA or gDNA derived from T cells, B-cell-depleted T cells, or PBMCs. Subjects who had been exposed to COVID-19, were actively infected with it, or had recovered from it provided the deeply sampled blood TCRbeta repertoires that made up the dataset. A freely available public database, intended as a resource for researchers studying the immune response to SARS-CoV-2, is where the repertoires were released. The samples were drawn from two sources: the first 160 participants of the ongoing ImmuneRACE study, and fewer than 1,500 subjects contributed by 6 global collaborators. The sample metadata nearly always contained a de-identified subject ID, COVID-19 status, age in years and sex. HLA class I and class II types, where available, came from metadata supplied by the sample provider rather than from assay-based typing. On the study overall, not on this receptor specifically: How much clinical and demographic metadata was included differed by source and by participant, and the metadata was provided uncurated.

Each collaborating institution followed its own protocols to collect whole blood in K2EDTA tubes. Collaborator samples were shipped for TCRbeta analysis as frozen whole blood, isolated PBMCs, or DNA extracted from either sample type. Sequencing was carried out using peripheral blood. The receptor comes from a woman aged 45-65 years with acute or convalescent COVID-19. The rearrangement combines TRBV14 with TRBJ2-3; a tentative D match to TRBD2 spans 6 bases. The DNA reads TGTGCCAGCAGCCAAGATACAGGAGGGACAGATACGCAGTATTTT. It translates as CASSQDTGGTDTQYF.